This T cell receptor beta chain was obtained from a study of T-cell reconstitution after alpha-beta-depleted transplantation in children. V lost 2 bases and J lost 6, with 15 bases in between. This CDR3 is built from 14 residues. Germline values: CDR1 SGHKS, CDR2 YYEKEE (reference sequence). For TCRbeta, the library was prepared with unique molecular identifiers. MiXCR was run by TCRdb on the PCR reads, yielding one entry per CDR3 protein. The table includes about 350,000 distinct CDR3 sequences, roughly 14% detected once. The receptor was isolated from a human donor who donated a stem cell graft to a child with Fanconi anemia. This specimen was PBMCs, taken from the stem cell graft. V is TRBV5-5 and J is TRBJ2-7, with a possible D match to TRBD2 (5 bases). CDR3 DNA sequence: TGTGCCAGCAGCTTAACTAGTAACCCAGGCGAGCAGTACTTC. This translates into CASSLTSNPGEQYF.